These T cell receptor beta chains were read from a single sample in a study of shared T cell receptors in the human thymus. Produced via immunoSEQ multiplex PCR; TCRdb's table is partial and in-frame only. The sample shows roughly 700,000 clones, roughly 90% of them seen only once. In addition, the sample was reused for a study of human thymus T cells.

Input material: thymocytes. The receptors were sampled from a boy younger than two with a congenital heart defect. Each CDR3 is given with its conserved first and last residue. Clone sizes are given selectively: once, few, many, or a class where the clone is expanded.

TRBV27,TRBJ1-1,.,CASSSRQGMNTEAFF
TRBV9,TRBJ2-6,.,CASSVLPSGANVLTF
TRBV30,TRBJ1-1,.,CAWSEQVNTEAFF
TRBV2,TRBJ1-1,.,CASSEAVRHLNTEAFF
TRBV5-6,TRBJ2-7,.,CASSPGTGISSHSYEQYF
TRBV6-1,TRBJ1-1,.,CASSLVQVNTEAFF
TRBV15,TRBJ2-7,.,CATSRAVSGRGKEGEQYF
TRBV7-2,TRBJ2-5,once,CASSLCARGRAGETQYF
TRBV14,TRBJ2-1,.,CASSRIRQDYNEQFF
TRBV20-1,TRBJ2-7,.,CSASGGNEQYF
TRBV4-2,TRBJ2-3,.,CASKQDSKRTDTQYF
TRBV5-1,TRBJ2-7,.,CASSLASENDYEQYF
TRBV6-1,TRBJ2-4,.,CASSVGEDIQYF
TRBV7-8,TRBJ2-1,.,CASSPKGPGEDTNNEQFF
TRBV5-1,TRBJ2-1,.,CASSLGGPGISPYNEQFF
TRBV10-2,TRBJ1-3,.,CASSRDRPSSGNTIYF
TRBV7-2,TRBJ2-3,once,CASSPRSLAGVWADTQYF
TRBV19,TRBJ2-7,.,CASSTDTSYEQYF